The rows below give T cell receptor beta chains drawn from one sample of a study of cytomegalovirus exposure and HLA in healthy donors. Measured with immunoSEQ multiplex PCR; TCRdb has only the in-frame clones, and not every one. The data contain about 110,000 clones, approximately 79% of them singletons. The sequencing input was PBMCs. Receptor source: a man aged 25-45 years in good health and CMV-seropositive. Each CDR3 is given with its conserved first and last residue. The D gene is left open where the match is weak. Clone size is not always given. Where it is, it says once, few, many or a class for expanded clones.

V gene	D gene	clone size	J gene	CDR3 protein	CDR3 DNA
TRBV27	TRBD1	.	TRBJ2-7	CASSLVGQGRYEQYF	TGTGCCAGCAGTTTGGTGGGACAGGGACGCTACGAGCAGTACTTC
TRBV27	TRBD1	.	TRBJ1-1	CASSISRGLDAFF	TGTGCCAGCAGTATCAGCAGGGGGTTAGATGCTTTCTTT
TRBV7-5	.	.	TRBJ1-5	CVRRRDRGDQPQHF	TGTGTCAGAAGACGCGACAGGGGAGATCAGCCCCAGCATTTT
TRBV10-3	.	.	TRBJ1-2	CAISECRGCHGYTF	TGTGCCATCAGTGAGTGCCGGGGGTGTCATGGCTACACCTTC
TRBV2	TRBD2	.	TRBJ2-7	CASSDGVAGTYEQYF	TGTGCCAGCAGTGATGGGGTAGCGGGAACCTACGAGCAGTACTTC
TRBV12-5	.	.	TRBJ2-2	CASGLVQVQRYHTGELFF	TGTGCTAGTGGTTTGGTACAGGTACAGCGTTACCACACCGGGGAGCTGTTTTTT
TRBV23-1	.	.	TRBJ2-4	CASSHSPTASLGLAKNIQYF	TGCGCCAGCAGTCACTCACCGACAGCCTCCCTGGGGTTAGCCAAAAACATTCAGTACTTC
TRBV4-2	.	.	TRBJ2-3	CASSQDDQRGRKYF	TGTGCCAGCAGCCAAGATGATCAGCGAGGTCGGAAGTATTTT
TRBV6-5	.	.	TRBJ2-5	CASSSSVVGRETQYF	TGTGCCAGCAGTTCCAGCGTGGTCGGAAGGGAGACCCAGTACTTC
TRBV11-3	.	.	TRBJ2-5	CASSLQGLGETQYF	TGTGCCAGCAGCTTACAGGGACTCGGGGAGACCCAGTACTTC
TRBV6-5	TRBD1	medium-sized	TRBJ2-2	CASSHDRAVGELFF	TGTGCCAGCAGTCACGACAGGGCAGTTGGGGAGCTGTTTTTT
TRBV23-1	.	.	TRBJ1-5	CASRRPLGNQPQHF	TGCGCCAGCAGGCGGCCCCTTGGCAATCAGCCCCAGCATTTT
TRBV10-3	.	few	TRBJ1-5	CASGAGDGNQPQHF	TGTGCCAGCGGTGCAGGGGACGGCAATCAGCCCCAGCATTTT
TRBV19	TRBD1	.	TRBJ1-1	CASEEQGARTEAFF	TGTGCCAGTGAAGAACAGGGGGCGAGGACTGAAGCTTTCTTT
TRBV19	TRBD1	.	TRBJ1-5	CASSQDRGDQPQHF	TGTGCCAGTAGCCAGGACAGGGGAGATCAGCCCCAGCATTTT
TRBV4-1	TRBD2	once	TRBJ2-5	CASSQAGLVRETQYF	TGCGCCAGCAGCCAAGCTGGACTAGTCAGAGAGACCCAGTACTTC
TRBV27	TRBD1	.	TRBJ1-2	CASSLQGAGYGYTF	TGTGCCAGCAGTTTACAGGGGGCTGGTTATGGCTACACCTTC
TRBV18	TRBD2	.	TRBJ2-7	CASSRRGTYSYEQYF	TGTGCCAGCAGCCGGCGGGGGACCTACTCCTACGAGCAGTACTTC
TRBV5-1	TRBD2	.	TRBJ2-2	CASTGLRTSGGSYTGELFF	TGCGCCAGCACCGGGCTTCGAACTAGCGGGGGTTCTTACACCGGGGAGCTGTTTTTT
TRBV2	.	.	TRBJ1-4	CASEGVTNERLFF	TGTGCCAGCGAAGGGGTCACTAATGAAAGACTGTTTTTT